These 23 T cell receptor beta chains were sequenced from one sample in a study of CD8+ T cells in alopecia areata. Reverse transcription of extracted RNA yielded cDNA, which provided the sequencing template. Using immunoSEQ multiplex PCR, the repertoire was profiled, and TCRdb retains in-frame clones only, with some absent. Of over 150,000 clones in the sample, about 56% were seen once. Sequencing input: CD8+ T cells sorted from blood. The receptors were sampled from a human donor in good health.

This rearrangement joins TRBV11-2 to TRBJ2-4; D is perhaps TRBD2 (6 bases). The CDR3 totals 16 residues. V was shortened by 1 base and J by 3 bases, with 13 bases between the two germline ends. Germline V gene data show CDR1 as SGHAT and CDR2 as FQNNGV. CDR3 region: CASSLVGQGGKNIQYF. The CDR3 DNA reads TGTGCCAGCAGCTTAGTTGGGCAGGGAGGCAAAAACATTCAGTACTTC.

This rearrangement joins TRBV2 to TRBJ2-3; D is possibly TRBD2 (6 bases). CDR1 and CDR2 from the germline V gene are SNHLY and FYNNEI. The length of the CDR3 is 13 residues. Deletions cut 8 bases from V and 6 bases from J, with 15 bases between. In nucleotides, the CDR3 is TGTGCCAGCTCCCAGCGGGTCATTGATACGCAGTATTTT. Residues: CASSQRVIDTQYF.

As concerns this clone: Other nucleotide sequences from this sample produce the same CDR3. CDR3 protein: CASSPGAYEQYF. CDR3 bases: TGTGCCAGCAGCCCAGGAGCCTACGAGCAGTACTTC. The genes are TRBV7-9 and TRBJ2-7; D not certain. The length of the CDR3 is 12 residues. Germline assignment: CDR1 SEHNR and CDR2 FQNEAQ (reference sequence). With 5 bases removed from V and 2 bases from J, the gap between germline ends came to 7 bases. The variable domain in full, completed from reference TRBV7-9 and TRBJ2-7, reads DTGVSQNPRHKITKRGQNVTFRCDPISEHNRLYWYRQTLGQGPEFLTYFQNEAQLEKSRLLSDRFSAERPKGSFSTLEIQRTEQGDSAMYLCASSPGAYEQYFGPGTRLTVT.

The chain employs TRBV7-9 and TRBJ2-6; 7 bases map to TRBD1. The V gene end was trimmed by 5 bases and the J gene end by 1 base; junction bases not matched to a gene: 8. The germline V gene encodes CDR1 SEHNR and CDR2 FQNEAQ (reference sequence). CDR3 length: 17 residues. The CDR3 DNA reads as TGTGCCAGCAGCCCGCGACAGGGAACGTCTGGGGCCAACGTCCTGACTTTC. It specifies CASSPRQGTSGANVLTF.

The chain uses TRBV7-9 and TRBJ1-2; D unclear. V was shortened by 1 base and J by 6 bases, with 12 bases between the two germline ends. Germline V lookup: CDR1 SEHNR, CDR2 FQNEAQ (reference sequence). The CDR3 sequence is 14 residues long. The CDR3 sequence is CASSLGRLRDGYTF. In DNA form, the CDR3 reads TGTGCCAGCAGCTTAGGTCGGCTTCGTGATGGCTACACCTTC.

This clone was counted only a few times. V gene TRBV6-1 combines with J gene TRBJ2-7; 8 bases are shared with TRBD1. Germline trimming cut 5 bases from V and 2 bases from J; bases unmatched to any gene: 5. This CDR3 has 14 amino acids. Germline V CDR1 and CDR2: MNHNS, SASEGT. This CDR3 is CASSPTGGTYEQYF. CDR3 DNA: TGTGCCAGCAGTCCCACAGGGGGAACCTACGAGCAGTACTTC.

The chain uses TRBV9 and TRBJ2-2; maybe TRBD1 (6 bases). Looked up from germline, CDR1 is SGDLS and CDR2 is YYNGEE. The CDR3 loop spans 12 amino acids. V gave up 4 bases and J gave up 14 bases, with 15 bases separating them. This CDR3 reads CASSPPDRTLFF. CDR3 nucleotides: TGTGCCAGCAGCCCTCCGGACAGAACCCTGTTTTTT.

The V and J genes are TRBV5-4 and TRBJ2-5; 12 nucleotides line up with TRBD2. Germline V lookup: CDR1 SGHNT, CDR2 YYREEE (reference sequence). V lost 10 bases to trimming and J lost 4 bases; unmatched junction nucleotides: 8. The CDR3 consists of 14 residues. DNA for the CDR3: TGTGCCTCCACCCAGACTAGCGGGGGAGAGACCCAGTACTTC. Translated: CASTQTSGGETQYF. Full variable domain (missing parts from reference TRBV5-4 and TRBJ2-5): ETGVTQSPTHLIKTRGQQVTLRCSSQSGHNTVSWYQQALGQGPQFIFQYYREEENGRGNFPPRFSGLQFPNYSSELNVNALELDDSALYLCASTQTSGGETQYFGPGTRLLVL.

The chain has TRBV4-1 and TRBJ2-6; perhaps TRBD2 as D (6 bases). V gave up 1 base and J gave up 4 bases, with 14 bases separating them. Germline CDR1 MGHRA, CDR2 YSYEKL. The CDR3 totals 17 residues. Written as DNA, the CDR3 is TGCGCCAGCAGCCAAGGGCGGGGCGGCGGGGGGGCCAACGTCCTGACTTTC. Protein: CASSQGRGGGGANVLTF.

The rearrangement joins TRBV14 to TRBJ2-5, with D uncertain. Trimming took off 3 bases at V and 7 bases at J, with 6 bases between the two ends. CDR3 length: 11 residues. Germline assignment: CDR1 SGHDN and CDR2 FVKESK. DNA of the CDR3: TGTGCCAGCAGCCAGACGGCGACCCAGTACTTC. This codes for CASSQTATQYF.

The chain's CDR3 is CASSQVMIKEPSGANVLTF. The DNA of the CDR3 is TGTGCCAGCAGCCAAGTAATGATTAAGGAACCCTCTGGGGCCAACGTCCTGACTTTC. This chain joins TRBV4-2 and TRBJ2-6; D call uncertain. The CDR3 loop spans 19 amino acids. V lost 1 base to trimming and J lost 0 bases, with 16 bases between them. Germline lookup yields CDR1 LGHNA and CDR2 YNFKEQ.

This clone occurred a few times. The genes are TRBV6-5 and TRBJ2-3, with 13 bases aligning to TRBD2. CDR3 length: 15 amino acids. Trimming cost V 2 bases and J 7 bases; bases outside gene matches: 3. CDR1 and CDR2 (germline): MNHEY, SVGAGI. CDR3 sequence: CASSYTSGGGNTQYF. In DNA, the CDR3 is TGTGCCAGCAGTTACACTAGCGGGGGGGGAAATACGCAGTATTTT.

The chain combines TRBV4-1 with TRBJ1-2; no firm D call. V was clipped by 0 bases and J by 7 bases, with 6 bases between them. Germline-derived CDR1 and CDR2 are MGHRA and YSYEKL. CDR3 length: 12 residues. The CDR3 bases are TGCGCCAGCAGCCAAGAGATCAGTGGCTACACCTTC. It yields the protein CASSQEISGYTF.

The genes are TRBV9 and TRBJ2-3; 7 nucleotides line up with TRBD2. The V segment lost 0 bases and the J segment 0 bases; nucleotides outside the gene matches: 4. This CDR3 is 16 amino acids long. Germline V gene data show CDR1 as SGDLS and CDR2 as YYNGEE. The CDR3 region is CASSVGASGSTDTQYF. For the CDR3, the DNA is TGTGCCAGCAGCGTAGGGGCTAGCGGAAGCACAGATACGCAGTATTTT.

The gene calls are TRBV23-1 and TRBJ2-3; 11 nucleotides line up with TRBD1. TRBV23-1 qualifies as an ORF whose function is uncertain. The CDR3 has 17 amino acids. V was pared by 0 bases and J by 3 bases, with 5 bases of the junction left unmatched. The CDR3 sequence is CASSQSPRDRGTDTQYF. The CDR3 DNA follows: TGCGCCAGCAGTCAATCGCCAAGGGACAGGGGGACAGATACGCAGTATTTT.

The chain recombines TRBV5-1 with TRBJ2-3, with TRBD2 identical over 7 bases. This CDR3 spans 15 amino acids. The J segment lost 5 bases and the V segment lost 6 bases, leaving 12 bases of the junction unmatched. Germline values: CDR1 SGHRS, CDR2 YFSETQ. The CDR3: CASNFPGTTGDTQYF. As DNA, the CDR3 is TGCGCCAGCAACTTCCCCGGGACTACCGGAGATACGCAGTATTTT.

V and J are TRBV13 and TRBJ2-2, with D tentatively TRBD2 (6 bases). Germline-derived CDR1 and CDR2 are PRHDT and FYEKMQ (reference sequence). The V and J ends lost 4 bases and 4 bases respectively, with 13 bases between them. CDR3 length equals 15 residues. The CDR3 here is CASSSSEGLTGELFF. The CDR3 DNA is TGTGCCAGCAGCTCCTCGGAGGGGCTCACCGGGGAGCTGTTTTTT. The variable domain in full, completed from reference TRBV13 and TRBJ2-2, reads AAGVIQSPRHLIKEKRETATLKCYPIPRHDTVYWYQQGPGQDPQFLISFYEKMQSDKGSIPDRFSAQQFSDYHSELNMSSLELGDSALYFCASSSSEGLTGELFFGEGSRLTVL.

The CDR3 DNA reads TGTGCCAGCAGCTTAGATTGGCCAGGGGAGCAGTACTTC. It translates to CASSLDWPGEQYF. The chain combines TRBV7-9 with TRBJ2-7, with D possibly being TRBD1 (5 bases). Germline V gene data show CDR1 as SEHNR and CDR2 as FQNEAQ (reference sequence). V was shortened by 1 base and J by 7 bases, with 11 bases between the two germline ends. The CDR3 spans 13 residues.

The sample holds one count of this clone. The V gene is TRBV7-9, the J gene TRBJ2-1; D is unclear. The CDR3 covers 18 residues. V was cut by 5 bases and J by 0 bases, with 20 bases left in between. Germline-derived CDR1 and CDR2 are SEHNR and FQNEAQ (reference sequence). The CDR3 loop is CASSPVVYRESSYNEQFF. CDR3 nucleotide sequence: TGTGCCAGCAGCCCAGTTGTGTATCGCGAGAGCTCCTACAATGAGCAGTTCTTC.

V is TRBV6-5 and J is TRBJ2-5; no reliable D call. Between the trimmed V and J ends, which lost 4 bases and 5 bases, there was a span of 20 bases. Looked up from germline, CDR1 is MNHEY and CDR2 is SVGAGI. CDR3 size: 16 residues. The CDR3 is CASSLTPAWVGETQYF. The CDR3 nucleotides read TGTGCCAGCAGTTTGACGCCCGCTTGGGTAGGGGAGACCCAGTACTTC.

The chain links TRBV13 to TRBJ2-1; D assignment may be TRBD1 or TRBD2 (5 bases each). Germline V gene data show CDR1 as PRHDT and CDR2 as FYEKMQ (reference sequence). Trimming cost V 3 bases and J 0 bases, with 12 bases left between them. The CDR3 has 16 amino acids. In DNA form, the CDR3 reads TGTGCCAGCAGCTTTGGGACGGGAAGCTCCTACAATGAGCAGTTCTTC. Its protein product is CASSFGTGSSYNEQFF.

V and J are TRBV7-9 and TRBJ2-6; D is unclear. V lost 5 bases to trimming and J lost 4 bases, with 12 bases between them. The CDR3 covers 15 residues. Germline V gene data show CDR1 as SEHNR and CDR2 as FQNEAQ (reference sequence). CDR3 loop: CASSRPGKGANVLTF. CDR3 coding DNA: TGTGCCAGCAGCCGCCCCGGTAAGGGGGCCAACGTCCTGACTTTC.

The rearrangement links TRBV13 to TRBJ2-5; 8 bases line up with TRBD2. The junction had 2 bases not matched to a gene; V was cut back by 2 bases and J by 0 bases. This CDR3 comprises 15 residues. CDR1 and CDR2 from the germline V gene are PRHDT and FYEKMQ (reference sequence). CDR3 coding DNA: TGTGCCAGCAGCTTAAGAGCGGGGGACCAAGAGACCCAGTACTTC. This gives the protein CASSLRAGDQETQYF. The whole variable domain, filled in from reference TRBV13 and TRBJ2-5, reads AAGVIQSPRHLIKEKRETATLKCYPIPRHDTVYWYQQGPGQDPQFLISFYEKMQSDKGSIPDRFSAQQFSDYHSELNMSSLELGDSALYFCASSLRAGDQETQYFGPGTRLLVL.